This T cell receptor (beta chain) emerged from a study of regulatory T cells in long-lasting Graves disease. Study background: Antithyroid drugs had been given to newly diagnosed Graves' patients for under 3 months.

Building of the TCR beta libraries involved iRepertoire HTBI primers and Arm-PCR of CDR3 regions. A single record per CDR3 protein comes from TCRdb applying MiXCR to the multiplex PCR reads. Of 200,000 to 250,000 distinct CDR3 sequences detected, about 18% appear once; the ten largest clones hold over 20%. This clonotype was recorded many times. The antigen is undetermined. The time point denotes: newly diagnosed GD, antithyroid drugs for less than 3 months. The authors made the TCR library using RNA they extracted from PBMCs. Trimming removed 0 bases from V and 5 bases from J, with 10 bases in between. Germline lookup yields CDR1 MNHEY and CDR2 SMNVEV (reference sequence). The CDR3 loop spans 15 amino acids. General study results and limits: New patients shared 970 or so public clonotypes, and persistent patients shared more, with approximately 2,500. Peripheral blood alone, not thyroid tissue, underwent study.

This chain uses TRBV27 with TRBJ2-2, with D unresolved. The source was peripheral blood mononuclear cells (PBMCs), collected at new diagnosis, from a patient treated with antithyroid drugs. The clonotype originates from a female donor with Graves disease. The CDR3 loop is CASSLSTVWTGELFF. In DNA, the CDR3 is TGTGCCAGCAGTTTATCGACGGTTTGGACCGGGGAGCTGTTTTTT.